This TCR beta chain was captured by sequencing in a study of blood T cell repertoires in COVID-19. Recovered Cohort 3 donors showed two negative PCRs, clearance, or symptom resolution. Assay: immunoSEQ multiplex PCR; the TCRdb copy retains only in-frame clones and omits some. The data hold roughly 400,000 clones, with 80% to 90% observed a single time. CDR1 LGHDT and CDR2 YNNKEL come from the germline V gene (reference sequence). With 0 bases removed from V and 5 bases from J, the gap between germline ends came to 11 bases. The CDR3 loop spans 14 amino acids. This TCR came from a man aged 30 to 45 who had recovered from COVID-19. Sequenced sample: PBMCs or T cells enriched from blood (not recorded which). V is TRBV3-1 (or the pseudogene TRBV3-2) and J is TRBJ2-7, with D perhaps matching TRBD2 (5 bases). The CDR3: CASSQEGEVHEQYF. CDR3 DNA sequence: TGTGCCAGCAGCCAAGAGGGAGAGGTCCACGAGCAGTACTTC.